This T cell receptor beta chain was sequenced in a study of cytomegalovirus exposure and HLA in healthy donors. The CDR3 is 15 residues long. Trimming removed 2 bases from V and 4 bases from J, with 13 bases in between. Germline values: CDR1 KGHSH, CDR2 LQKENI. This clone appeared once. The method was immunoSEQ multiplex PCR; TCRdb's version includes in-frame clones alone and lacks a portion of them. This sample carries 300,000 to 400,000 clones, 88% of them seen once, and the ten largest clones take around 0.96%. This clonotype was sampled from a man aged 30-40 years in good health and CMV-seronegative. This chain links TRBV18 with TRBJ2-3; D might be TRBD1 (5 bases). Source material: PBMCs. CDR3 in amino acids: CASSPGAVGADTQYF. For the CDR3, the DNA is TGTGCCAGCTCACCAGGGGCGGTGGGCGCAGATACGCAGTATTTT.